A single T cell receptor beta chain is shown here with its context. The entry originates in a study of blood T cell repertoires in COVID-19. Overall study: Spain, Italy and the United States supplied samples that represented acute and convalescent COVID-19. PBMCs, B-cell-depleted T cells, or T cells were the source of the cDNA or gDNA that made up the material.

This table comes from immunoSEQ multiplex PCR, and its TCRdb copy is limited to in-frame clones, with some not included. This table holds 250,000 to 350,000 clones, 85% found once. The sequenced sample was peripheral blood. The sequence was obtained from a woman aged 50 to 60 with active or convalescent COVID-19.

In DNA form, the CDR3 reads TGTGCCAGCTCCCGGACAGGGTATAGCGAGCAGTACTTC. This codes for CASSRTGYSEQYF. The J gene is TRBJ2-7, the V gene TRBV2, with 8 bases that match TRBD1. Trimming took 8 bases from V and 6 from J; bases not matched to a gene: 9. The CDR3 contains 13 residues. Germline assignment: CDR1 SNHLY and CDR2 FYNNEI. The variable domain in full, completed from reference TRBV2 and TRBJ2-7, reads EPEVTQTPSHQVTQMGQEVILRCVPISNHLYFYWYRQILGQKVEFLVSFYNNEISEKSEIFDDQFSVERPDGSNFTLKIRSTKLEDSAMYFCASSRTGYSEQYFGPGTRLTVT.